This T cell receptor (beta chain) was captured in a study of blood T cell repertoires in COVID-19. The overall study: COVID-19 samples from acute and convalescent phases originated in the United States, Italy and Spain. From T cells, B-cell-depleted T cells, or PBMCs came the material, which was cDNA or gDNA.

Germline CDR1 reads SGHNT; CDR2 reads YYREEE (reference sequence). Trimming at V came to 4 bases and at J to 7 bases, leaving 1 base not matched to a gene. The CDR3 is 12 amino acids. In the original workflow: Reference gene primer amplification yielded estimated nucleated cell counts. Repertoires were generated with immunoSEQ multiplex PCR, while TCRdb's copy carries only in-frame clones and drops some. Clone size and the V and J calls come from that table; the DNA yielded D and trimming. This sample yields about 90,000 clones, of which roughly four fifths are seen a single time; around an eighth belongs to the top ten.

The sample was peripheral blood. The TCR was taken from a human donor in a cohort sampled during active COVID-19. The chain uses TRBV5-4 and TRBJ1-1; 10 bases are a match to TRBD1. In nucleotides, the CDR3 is TGTGCCAGCAGCCGGACAGGGGGTGAAGCTTTCTTT. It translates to CASSRTGGEAFF.